This TCR beta chain was recorded in a study of human CD4 T cells and Enterobacteriaceae. TCRdb's table, derived via immunoSEQ multiplex PCR, lists solely in-frame clones and lacks some. The data show about 26,000 clones, with about 82% seen just once and around 1% held by the top ten. Sorting took every CD4+ cell except CD45RA+CCR7+CD95- naive cells, reaching over 95% purity. Germline lookup yields CDR1 SGHVS and CDR2 FNYEAQ. CDR3 length: 15 amino acids. Trimming stripped 4 bases from V and 7 bases from J, with 17 bases between. The source material was memory CD4+ T cells from blood. This sequence joins TRBV7-6 and TRBJ2-1; possibly TRBD2 for D (6 bases). The sequence derives from a human donor in good health. CDR3 in DNA: TGTGCCAGCAGCTCCTTTCGTAGCCGGGGGAATGAGCAGTTCTTC. Translated: CASSSFRSRGNEQFF.